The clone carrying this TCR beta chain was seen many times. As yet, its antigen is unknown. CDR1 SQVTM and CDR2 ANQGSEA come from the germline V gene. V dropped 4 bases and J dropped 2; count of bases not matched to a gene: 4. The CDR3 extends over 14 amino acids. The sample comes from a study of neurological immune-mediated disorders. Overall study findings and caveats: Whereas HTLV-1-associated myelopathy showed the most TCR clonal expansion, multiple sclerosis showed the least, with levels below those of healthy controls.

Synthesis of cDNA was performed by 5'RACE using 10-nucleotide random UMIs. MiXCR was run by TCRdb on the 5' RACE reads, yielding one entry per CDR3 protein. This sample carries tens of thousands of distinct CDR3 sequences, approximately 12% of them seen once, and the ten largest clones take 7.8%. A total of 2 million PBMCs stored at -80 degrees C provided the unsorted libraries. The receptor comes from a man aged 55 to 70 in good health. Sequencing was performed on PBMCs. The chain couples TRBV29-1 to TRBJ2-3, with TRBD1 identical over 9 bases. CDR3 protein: CSVGDRAITDTQYF. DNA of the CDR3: TGCAGCGTTGGGGACAGGGCGATCACAGATACGCAGTATTTT.